A single TCR beta chain is shown here with its context. Its antigen is undetermined. Profiling relied on immunoSEQ multiplex PCR, and the TCRdb table lists in-frame clones only, not all of them. The sample shows under 400,000 clones, 86% of them seen only once. This record comes from a study of cytomegalovirus exposure and HLA in healthy donors. Study at large: A subsequent analysis reported that the 95 to 150 validation repertoires were produced on the same platform that had also been used for the 550 to 750 first-cohort repertoires.

Broader study findings: Many donors shared some public TCRs, even though most TCR sequences were rare.

The CDR3 is made up of 16 amino acids. Germline CDR1 is SEHNR and CDR2 is FQNEAQ (reference sequence). Trimming left V 1 base short and J 3 bases short, with 13 bases between. The sequenced sample consisted of PBMCs. This chain uses TRBV7-9 with TRBJ1-5; D uncertain. This clonotype was obtained from a woman aged 18-29 years in good health and CMV-seronegative. The CDR3 here is CASSLGVGATNQPQHF. The CDR3 DNA sequence: TGTGCCAGCAGCTTAGGAGTTGGAGCCACCAATCAGCCCCAGCATTTT. Full variable domain (missing parts from reference TRBV7-9 and TRBJ1-5): DTGVSQNPRHKITKRGQNVTFRCDPISEHNRLYWYRQTLGQGPEFLTYFQNEAQLEKSRLLSDRFSAERPKGSFSTLEIQRTEQGDSAMYLCASSLGVGATNQPQHFGDGTRLSIL.